This TCR beta chain was captured by sequencing in a study of cytomegalovirus exposure and HLA in healthy donors. The overall study: Roughly 77 million unique TCRs from HLA-typed donors made up an early data release. Study-wide results and caveats: In a later analysis, a missense DCLRE1C variant was linked to TCR beta V- and J-gene trimming. A later analysis reportedly identified an Asian-associated ancestry cluster as carrying fewer N-insertions than the approximately 710-donor mean. Rarity held for most TCR sequences, but there were some public TCRs that occurred in many donors.

Germline V gives CDR1 KGHSH, CDR2 LQKENI. Trimming pared 4 bases from V and 2 bases from J, leaving 11 bases between. The CDR3 covers 14 residues. Turning to this clone: Its matching antigen is unknown.

Vbeta (60) and Jbeta (13) primers were used in the PCR. Repertoires were generated with immunoSEQ multiplex PCR, while TCRdb's copy carries only in-frame clones and drops some. Here the sample spans around 190,000 clones, over 60% being singletons. The receptor was isolated from a man in his thirties or forties in good health and CMV-seropositive. V and J are TRBV18 and TRBJ2-5; possible D gene TRBD2, 6 bases. The source material was PBMCs. The CDR3 sequence is CASSLLATQETQYF. As DNA, the CDR3 is TGTGCCAGCTCACTCCTAGCGACGCAAGAGACCCAGTACTTC.